One sample yielded the 2 T cell receptor beta chains listed below, sequenced in a study of T cell responses to AZD1222 COVID-19 vaccine. TCRdb's copy holds only in-frame clones and misses some; the assay was immunoSEQ multiplex PCR. This table has tens of thousands of clones, over 85% appearing once. The input for sequencing was peripheral blood, taken on day 0 of MenACWY control vaccination. These receptors were collected from an adult in good health.

The V gene is TRBV6-5, the J gene TRBJ1-1; D possibly corresponds to TRBD1 (5 bases). The CDR3 is 15 amino acids. The germline V and J ends were trimmed by 0 bases and 4 bases, with 12 bases remaining between them. Looked up from germline, CDR1 is MNHEY and CDR2 is SVGAGI. The CDR3 protein is CASSYSEGQVTEAFF. For the CDR3, the DNA is TGTGCCAGCAGTTACTCGGAGGGGCAGGTCACTGAAGCTTTCTTT.

V is TRBV28 and J is TRBJ2-4; 9 bases are shared with TRBD1. Trimming took 1 base from V and 1 from J; bases not matched to a gene: 11. CDR3 length equals 19 residues. Per the germline V gene, CDR1 is MDHEN and CDR2 is SYDVKM. The CDR3 protein is CASSLFTTGGVTAKNIQYF. The CDR3 bases are TGTGCCAGCAGTTTATTCACAACAGGGGGCGTCACGGCCAAAAACATTCAGTACTTC.